One and the same sample provided the 31 T cell receptor beta chains below, sequenced in a study of regulatory T cells in long-lasting Graves disease. Time point given: persistent/refractory GD, antithyroid drugs over 5 years with positive TRAb. Researchers made the TCR library from RNA that was extracted from PBMCs. Through Arm-PCR of CDR3 regions and iRepertoire HTBI primers, TCR beta libraries were built. MiXCR, applied by TCRdb to the multiplex PCR reads, yields one record per CDR3 protein. Of 300,000 to 500,000 distinct CDR3 sequences listed, roughly 20% were seen once; the top ten hold roughly 20%. The sample was peripheral blood mononuclear cells (PBMCs), taken when the disease was refractory, from a patient treated with antithyroid drugs. Every receptor here comes from a female donor with Graves disease.

The sample holds a few counts of this clonotype. This chain connects TRBV5-1 to TRBJ1-1; tentatively, D is TRBD1 (5 bases). The CDR3 has 14 residues. V lost 4 bases and J lost 5, with 15 bases in between. Per germline, CDR1 SGHRS and CDR2 YFSETQ. The CDR3 protein is CASSPSEGKTEAFF. CDR3 in DNA: TGCGCCAGCAGCCCATCGGAGGGGAAAACTGAAGCTTTCTTT.

This clonotype appeared a few times. The chain couples TRBV12-3 or TRBV12-4 to TRBJ1-4; tentatively, D is TRBD1 (5 bases). Trimming pared 0 bases from V and 12 bases from J, leaving 20 bases between. This CDR3 is 16 amino acids long. The CDR3 DNA follows: TGTGCCAGCAGTTTAGCGCGTTTTAGGGGACTAGGGGAACTGTTTTTT. This encodes CASSLARFRGLGELFF.

This clonotype has a count of ten or more. The chain links TRBV12-3 or TRBV12-4 to TRBJ1-2; 11 nucleotides match TRBD1. This CDR3 is built from 20 residues. V shed 3 bases, J shed 0 bases, and the junction held 15 bases outside the gene matches. CDR3 sequence (DNA): TGTGCCAGCAGTTTTAGGACAGGGGGCTTGGGGACGGAATCTAACTATGGCTACACCTTC. The encoded protein is CASSFRTGGLGTESNYGYTF.

The chain joins TRBV5-1 to TRBJ2-5; 11 positions match TRBD2. CDR1 SGHRS and CDR2 YFSETQ come from the germline V gene. J gave up 7 bases and V 4 bases, and 12 bases lay outside the gene matches. This CDR3 has 16 residues. The CDR3, as DNA: TGCGCCAGCAGCCCATCTAGCGGGAGGAACCCACGGACCCAGTACTTC. It encodes CASSPSSGRNPRTQYF. Based on the CDR3 plus reference TRBV5-1 and TRBJ2-5, the full variable domain is KAGVTQTPRYLIKTRGQQVTLSCSPISGHRSVSWYQQTPGQGLQFLFEYFSETQRNKGNFPGRFSGRQFSNSRSEMNVSTLELGDSALYLCASSPSSGRNPRTQYFGPGTRLLVL.

Regarding this clonotype: A much larger clone differs from this one at a single base, so this may be a read error. The chain couples TRBV3-1 to TRBJ2-5; TRBD2 matches at 7 bases. Looked up from germline, CDR1 is LGHDT and CDR2 is YNNKEL (reference sequence). This CDR3 has 13 residues. The CDR3 DNA reads TGTGCCAGCAGGGTAGCGGGTTCGGAGACCCAGCACTTC. It specifies CASRVAGSETQHF.

The gene calls are TRBV5-1 and TRBJ1-1; 8 nucleotides agree with TRBD1. This CDR3 has 14 amino acids. Germline CDR1 reads SGHRS; CDR2 reads YFSETQ. V dropped 3 bases and J dropped 5; count of bases not matched to a gene: 6. The CDR3 nucleotides read TGCGCCAGCAGCTGGACAGGGTTGGAGACTGAAGCTTTCTTT. Amino acid sequence: CASSWTGLETEAFF.

The sample holds many counts of this clonotype. The J gene is TRBJ2-7, the V gene TRBV7-2; D tentatively reads TRBD1 or TRBD2 (6 bases each). This CDR3 has 19 residues. With 5 bases removed from V and 2 bases from J, the gap between germline ends came to 28 bases. Germline-derived CDR1 and CDR2 are SGHTA and FQGNSA. The CDR3 nucleotides read TGTGCCAGCAGCCTGAAGTCTCCGGGGGCGCGACCCTCTCCCTACGAGCAGTACTTC. The encoded protein is CASSLKSPGARPSPYEQYF.

This clonotype came up many times. The chain uses TRBV13 and TRBJ1-2; weak D call: TRBD1 (6 bases). Trimming pared 6 bases from V and 6 bases from J, leaving 23 bases between. Germline V gene data show CDR1 as PRHDT and CDR2 as FYEKMQ (reference sequence). The CDR3 length is 16 residues. The CDR3 sequence is CASRAVSGAPTDGYTF. The CDR3, as DNA: TGTGCCAGCAGGGCTGTCTCAGGGGCTCCGACGGATGGCTACACCTTC.

The chain uses TRBV12-5 and TRBJ1-4; perhaps TRBD1 as D (5 bases). This CDR3 region has 16 residues. V shed 2 bases and J shed 4 bases, with 14 bases lying between them. In germline, CDR1 is LGHNT, CDR2 FRNRAP. CDR3 sequence reads: CASGLTPGDLNEKLFF. The CDR3 DNA reads as TGTGCTAGTGGTTTGACTCCCGGGGACCTTAATGAAAAACTGTTTTTT.

In this sample, this clonotype turned up a few times. The J gene is TRBJ2-1, the V gene TRBV20-1; 7 bases are a match to TRBD1. Germline V CDR1 and CDR2: DFQATT, SNEGSKA (reference sequence). The CDR3 has 13 residues. The V segment lost 6 bases and the J segment 3 bases; nucleotides outside the gene matches: 5. The CDR3 DNA is TGCAGTGCGATGGGACAGAACTACAATGAGCAGTTCTTC. It specifies CSAMGQNYNEQFF.

The chain couples TRBV29-1 to TRBJ2-2; 10 bases match TRBD2. The germline V gene has CDR1 SQVTM and CDR2 ANQGSEA. The CDR3 length is 15 residues. J was trimmed by 1 base and V by 6 bases; bases with no gene match: 5. CDR3 region: CSVASGRGNTGELFF. CDR3 DNA sequence: TGCAGCGTAGCTAGCGGGAGAGGGAACACCGGGGAGCTGTTTTTT.

This sequence joins TRBV3-1 and TRBJ2-7; D not certain. The CDR3 is 13 amino acids. The V and J ends lost 1 base and 5 bases respectively, with 9 bases between them. Germline lookup yields CDR1 LGHDT and CDR2 YNNKEL (reference sequence). The CDR3 sequence is CASSQAGFHEQYF. The CDR3 DNA follows: TGTGCCAGCAGCCAAGCCGGGTTTCACGAGCAGTACTTC.

This clonotype occurred many times. The gene calls are TRBV19 and TRBJ1-5; TRBD1 agrees at 7 bases. CDR3 size: 13 residues. The V segment lost 5 bases and the J segment 6 bases; nucleotides outside the gene matches: 4. Germline assignment: CDR1 LNHDA and CDR2 SQIVND (reference sequence). The CDR3 nucleotides read TGTGCCAGTAGTTGGACAGGAGGTCAGCCCCAGCATTTT. Protein sequence: CASSWTGGQPQHF.

This clonotype was counted once. The gene calls are TRBV6-5 and TRBJ2-2; 13 nucleotides line up with TRBD2. Looked up from germline, CDR1 is MNHEY and CDR2 is SVGAGI. The ends lost 0 bases at V and 1 base at J; junction bases unmatched: 11. The CDR3 sequence is 21 residues long. CDR3 nucleotide sequence: TGTGCCAGCAGTTACTCCTCGAACGTGGGACTAGCGGGAAAGAACACCGGGGAGCTGTTTTTT. Protein sequence: CASSYSSNVGLAGKNTGELFF.

V and J are TRBV19 and TRBJ2-7; TRBD2 agrees at 7 bases. Germline V gene lookup returns CDR1 LNHDA and CDR2 SQIVND (reference sequence). This CDR3 has 13 residues. Losses at the gene ends were 10 bases for V and 3 bases for J; bases not matched to a gene: 9. As DNA, the CDR3 is TGTGCCACAGGCCGGGGGGATTACTACGAGCAGTACTTC. The encoded protein is CATGRGDYYEQYF.

The sample holds a few counts of this clonotype. The chain uses TRBV7-2 and TRBJ2-2; TRBD1 matches at 10 bases. CDR1 and CDR2 (germline): SGHTA, FQGNSA. CDR3 length equals 17 residues. V lost 6 bases, J lost 2 bases, and 9 bases stayed unmatched. DNA for the CDR3: TGTGCCAGCAGAAGACAGGGGGCCGGTGGCAACACCGGGGAGCTGTTTTTT. Translated, it gives CASRRQGAGGNTGELFF.

This rearrangement joins TRBV24-1 to TRBJ2-2; 10 bases align to TRBD1. The germline V gene has CDR1 KGHDR and CDR2 SFDVKD. The trim removed 8 bases at V and 6 bases at J, leaving 5 bases unmatched. The CDR3 consists of 14 residues. CDR3 amino acids: CATKDRGDAGELFF. The CDR3 DNA reads TGTGCCACCAAGGACAGGGGGGACGCCGGGGAGCTGTTTTTT.

This clonotype was seen only a few times. J is TRBJ2-5 and V is TRBV10-3, with 12 bases lining up with TRBD2. Trimming removed 4 bases from V and 3 bases from J; junction bases left unmatched: 3. Germline loops: CDR1 ENHRY, CDR2 SYGVKD. The CDR3 runs to 15 residues. CDR3 nucleotide sequence: TGTGCCATCAGTGGATGGACTAGCGGGAAAGAGACCCAGTACTTC. Amino acids: CAISGWTSGKETQYF.

Concerning this clonotype itself: A read error may be the cause here, since a much bigger clone is one base away. V usage is TRBV18 and J usage is TRBJ1-2, with D possibly TRBD1 on 6 matching bases. The CDR3 extends over 13 amino acids. From germline, CDR1 is KGHSH and CDR2 LQKENI. DNA for the CDR3: TGTGCCAGCTCTAACGGGGGCCTCTATGGCCACACCTTC. It encodes CASSNGGLYGHTF.

A few counts support this clonotype. The rearrangement links TRBV4-1 to TRBJ2-5, with 8 bases fitting TRBD2. Germline V gene data show CDR1 as MGHRA and CDR2 as YSYEKL. The ends lost 3 bases at V and 5 bases at J; junction bases unmatched: 8. The CDR3 has 15 residues. The DNA of the CDR3 is TGCGCCAGCAGCCACCCCCCAACGGGAGGGGAGACCCAGTACTTC. It encodes CASSHPPTGGETQYF.

This clonotype was seen a few times. This chain connects TRBV13 to TRBJ2-7, with TRBD1 matching over 12 bases. With 5 bases clipped from V and 2 bases from J, the junction kept 4 bases outside the gene matches. The germline gives CDR1 PRHDT, CDR2 FYEKMQ (reference sequence). The CDR3 contains 15 residues. CDR3 nucleotide sequence: TGTGCCAGCAGCAGGCGGGACAGGGGGCCCTACGAGCAGTACTTC. It translates to CASSRRDRGPYEQYF.

A word on this clonotype: A far larger clone is one base from this, pointing to a likely read error. This chain links TRBV6-8 with TRBJ2-7, with 11 nucleotides matching TRBD2. The CDR3 is made up of 17 amino acids. The germline V gene has CDR1 MNHGY and CDR2 SAAAGT. CDR3 bases: TGTGTCGCAGGCGGGACTAGCGGCCTCCGGGAACCCTACGAGCAGTACTTC. Translation: CVAGGTSGLREPYEQYF.

The chain carries TRBV28 and TRBJ1-5, with 7 bases identical to TRBD1. Germline V lookup: CDR1 MDHEN, CDR2 SYDVKM. Losses at the gene ends were 3 bases for V and 6 bases for J; bases not matched to a gene: 17. The CDR3 has 18 residues. CDR3 in amino acids: CASSLVPSGGGGGQPQHF. CDR3 nucleotide sequence: TGTGCCAGCAGTTTGGTCCCCTCCGGAGGGGGCGGCGGTCAGCCCCAGCATTTT. The full variable domain, with the rest looked up from reference TRBV28 and TRBJ1-5, is DVKVTQSSRYLVKRTGEKVFLECVQDMDHENMFWYRQDPGLGLRLIYFSYDVKMKEKGDIPEGYSVSREKKERFSLILESASTNQTSMYLCASSLVPSGGGGGQPQHFGDGTRLSIL.

The chain carries TRBV10-3 and TRBJ1-5, with 7 bases lining up with TRBD1. The germline CDR1 and CDR2 sequences are ENHRY and SYGVKD. This CDR3 contains 16 residues. Trimming took 3 bases from V and 3 from J; bases not matched to a gene: 8. CDR3 sequence reads: CAISDHQGQYNQPQHF. In DNA, the CDR3 is TGTGCCATCAGTGACCACCAGGGACAGTACAATCAGCCCCAGCATTTT.

This clonotype was counted many times. This chain connects TRBV6-1 to TRBJ2-7; D gene ambiguous. This CDR3 contains 14 residues. Per the germline V gene, CDR1 is MNHNS and CDR2 is SASEGT. The germline V and J ends were trimmed by 7 bases and 0 bases, with 13 bases remaining between them. The CDR3 DNA reads TGTGCCAGCACCCAAGACCCAAGCTCCTACGAGCAGTACTTC. Encoded protein: CASTQDPSSYEQYF.

The chain joins TRBV6-1 to TRBJ2-1; 11 bases line up with TRBD2. The CDR3 is 16 residues long. CDR1 is MNHNS, CDR2 SASEGT, per germline. J gave up 6 bases and V 0 bases, and 4 bases lay outside the gene matches. CDR3 loop: CASSEALLAGANEQFF. DNA for the CDR3: TGTGCCAGCAGTGAAGCGTTACTAGCGGGAGCCAATGAGCAGTTCTTC.

The J gene is TRBJ1-6, the V gene TRBV28; D not certain. Germline CDR1 MDHEN, CDR2 SYDVKM. Trimming took 9 bases from V and 6 from J, leaving 15 bases between them. This CDR3 has 14 residues. The CDR3 loop reads CASNRDPFNSPLHF. CDR3 nucleotides: TGTGCCAGTAACCGGGATCCTTTTAATTCACCCCTCCACTTT.

This clonotype was seen repeatedly, ten times or more. The chain employs TRBV29-1 and TRBJ1-1, with D possibly being TRBD1 (5 bases). Germline V gives CDR1 SQVTM, CDR2 ANQGSEA. V gave up 5 bases and J gave up 1 base, with 8 bases separating them. There are 12 residues in the CDR3. The CDR3 spells CSVLQGNTEAFF. CDR3 nucleotide sequence: TGCAGCGTTCTGCAGGGGAACACTGAAGCTTTCTTT.

This clonotype was counted between two and nine times. This chain uses TRBV4-3 with TRBJ1-1; a possible D gene is TRBD1 (6 bases). CDR1 is LGHNA and CDR2 is YSLEER in the germline V gene. V lost 3 bases to trimming and J lost 7 bases, with 21 bases between them. The CDR3 covers 16 residues. This CDR3 reads CASSQRAGQPGDEAFF. In DNA, the CDR3 is TGCGCCAGCAGCCAGAGGGCAGGGCAGCCAGGGGATGAAGCTTTCTTT.

This clonotype was seen at least ten times. V is TRBV7-9 and J is TRBJ2-7, with D perhaps TRBD1 or TRBD2 (6 bases each). The CDR3 consists of 14 residues. CDR1 and CDR2 (germline): SEHNR, FQNEAQ (reference sequence). Trimming shortened V by 3 bases and J by 1 base, and 10 bases separated the two germline ends. CDR3 protein: CASSFGGGSYEQYF. The CDR3 DNA reads TGTGCCAGCAGCTTCGGAGGGGGGTCCTACGAGCAGTACTTC.

The J gene is TRBJ2-2, the V gene TRBV20-1; no definite D call. The germline gives CDR1 DFQATT, CDR2 SNEGSKA (reference sequence). Trimming took 3 bases from V and 6 from J, leaving 20 bases between them. The CDR3 is made up of 16 amino acids. CDR3 protein: CSARGSASQRAGELFF. The CDR3 nucleotides read TGCAGTGCTAGGGGTTCCGCATCTCAACGGGCCGGGGAGCTGTTTTTT.